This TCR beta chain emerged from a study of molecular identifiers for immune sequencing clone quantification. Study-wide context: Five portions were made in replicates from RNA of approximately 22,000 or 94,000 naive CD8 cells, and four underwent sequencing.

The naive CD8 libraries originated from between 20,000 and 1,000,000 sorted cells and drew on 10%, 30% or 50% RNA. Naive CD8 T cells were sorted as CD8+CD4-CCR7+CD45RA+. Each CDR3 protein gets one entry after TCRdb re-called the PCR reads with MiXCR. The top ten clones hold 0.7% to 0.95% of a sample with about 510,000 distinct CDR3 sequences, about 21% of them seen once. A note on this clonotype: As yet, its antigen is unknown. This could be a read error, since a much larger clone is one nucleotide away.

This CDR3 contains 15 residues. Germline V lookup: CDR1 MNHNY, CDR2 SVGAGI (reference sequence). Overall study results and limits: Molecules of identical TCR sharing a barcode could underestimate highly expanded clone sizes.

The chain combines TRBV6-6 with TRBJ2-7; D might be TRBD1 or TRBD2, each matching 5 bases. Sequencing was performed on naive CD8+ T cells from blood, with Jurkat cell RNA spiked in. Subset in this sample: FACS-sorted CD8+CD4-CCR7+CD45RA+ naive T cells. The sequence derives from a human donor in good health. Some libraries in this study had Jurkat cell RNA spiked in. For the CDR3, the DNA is TGTGCCAGCAGTTACTTTGGGGGTCCCCTCTACAAGCAGTACTTC. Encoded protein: CASSYFGGPLYKQYF.